The TCR beta chain described here comes from a study of shared clonotypes between healthy human individuals (dated by TCRdb to the early 2020s). In the study overall: The cohort included three men and a couple of women between 18 and 49 years of age. Per donor, three plates each were used for CD4 naive and CD4 memory, two for CD8 naive, and one for CD8 memory. To estimate repertoire size and how much clonotype sharing occurs between individuals, the study deeply sequenced the blood TCR repertoires of roughly 5 healthy adults. To increase sequencing depth and limit assay-specific biases, different laboratories used diverse techniques to prepare libraries and sequence TCR repertoires. Between about 0.85 and 10 billion PBMCs per donor were obtained by leukapheresis. What the study reported, not specific to this receptor: Compared with non-shared clonotypes, the clonotypes found in all four sorted-subset donors had higher generation probabilities. Larger estimated clonotype richness was generally found for naive subsets than for memory subsets. Only blood was sampled, and tissue TCR repertoires likely differ from those in blood. Even with the large sequencing depth, rarefaction of the sorted-subset datasets indicated that sequencing was incomplete. Across a few donors, about 4.5% of naive CD4, around 3.5% of naive CD8, about 2% of memory CD4, and around 0.4% of memory CD8 clonotypes were shared. Based on pairwise subsampling, the degree of clonotype sharing among donors was expected to be affected by sequencing depth. The small number of donors limited the genetic and exposure-history diversity represented.

Using the deep immunoSEQ assay, TCR CDR3 regions were amplified from genomic DNA by multiplex PCR. Extracted genomic DNA from each cell subset was spread evenly across all wells of several immunoSEQ 96-well plates, with each plate serving as a replicate. For sorted subsets, roughly 200 ng genomic DNA, equal to approximately 30,000 T cell genomes, was loaded into each replicate PCR. The purified libraries were quantified using a Qubit 3.0 fluorometer, sized with a Bioanalyzer 2100, and then quantified again using the KAPA Library Quantification kit. A separate single-read 150-cycle Illumina NextSeq 550 flow cell was used to sequence each immunoSEQ 96-well plate. On the study's bioinformatics: Because the immunoSEQ output included only junctional sequences and no quality scores, the filtering could not be the same as the filtering used for full-length reads. Sequences were annotated with PyIR, a Python wrapper for IgBLAST v1.9, and V/J genes and CDR3 were assigned using IMGT germline references. Reads were removed for weak V/J assignments (E-value above 1e-6), missing CDR3, stop codons, out-of-frame junctions, or ambiguous translated residues. A V3J clonotype was defined by an identical inferred V gene, J gene, and CDR3 amino acid sequence. The percentage overlap between two repertoires was calculated by dividing the number of shared unique clonotypes by the size of the smaller repertoire. Richness of each repertoire was evaluated using RTK rarefaction, the Chao1 estimator, and Recon v2.1 estimates of unobserved clonotypes. Generation probabilities were computed with OLGA for all TCRbeta clonotypes obtained by the gDNA method from a handful of donors. TCRdb retrieved this table from immuneACCESS and kept in-frame rearrangements only. Not all clones are present; in checked studies, unresolved V genes account for under half, and no reason is known for the remainder. V, J and clone size were drawn from that table, and D and trimming were deduced from the DNA. The sample contains more than 2 million clones, over 85% of them found a single time. The biggest ten clones account for 0.13% of the sample.

The CDR3 sequence holds 16 residues, the cysteine and phenylalanine included. Only CDR3 DNA is held: 48 bases, read in frame from base 1. Germline trimming amounts to 1 base on V and 5 bases on J, with 3 as the count of junction bases outside the gene matches. From a lookup of the germline V gene, CDR1 and CDR2 are SGHTA and FQGNSA. With respect to this clone: Its antigen remains unidentified. No base quality values were provided; no much bigger clone lies one nucleotide off.

Healthy HIV-negative adults with no recently reported acute infections or vaccinations were included as donors. All donors were Caucasian adults living in Nashville, Tennessee, USA. CD4+ T cells were enriched by magnetic negative selection, after which naive cells were positively selected on CD45RA and the negative fraction was taken as the memory subset. Blood was collected by leukapheresis, and PBMCs were isolated by Ficoll-Histopaque density gradient centrifugation and then cryopreserved in liquid nitrogen vapor phase. Analytical flow cytometry was used to check the purity and quantity of each magnetically sorted T cell population. From each sorted fraction, genomic DNA was isolated and quantified by UV absorbance on a Nanodrop 2000c.

The sequence links TRBV7-2 to TRBJ1-6, with TRBD1 matching 9 junction bases. The TCR originated in a man between 18 and 29 years old in good health. What was sequenced was naive CD4+ T cells sorted from blood. The cell subset or site label here, explained by the study, means: CD45RA+ positively selected. The nucleotides are TGTGCCAGCAGCTTAGTTGGGACAGGGAATAATTCACCCCTCCACTTT. The translation is CASSLVGTGNNSPLHF.